Below are 6 T cell receptor beta chains sequenced from a single sample in a study of response to subunit inactivated influenza vaccine. TCRdb called the RT-PCR reads again in MiXCR, with one record for every CDR3 protein. The sample lists around 540,000 distinct CDR3 sequences, about 10% occurring once. The sequences come from PBMCs from blood, collected on the day of vaccination. The receptors stem from a man aged 50-60 years who received an inactivated influenza vaccine.

This clonotype was seen a few times. V gene TRBV4-1 combines with J gene TRBJ1-6, with D maybe TRBD1 (5 bases). V was pared by 1 base and J by 7 bases, with 23 bases between. The V gene's germline CDR1 is MGHRA and CDR2 YSYEKL. This CDR3 has 19 residues. CDR3 protein: CASSQGRLAGPASNSPLHF. The CDR3 DNA is TGCGCCAGCAGCCAAGGAAGGTTGGCAGGGCCGGCCTCAAATTCACCCCTCCACTTT.

The V and J genes are TRBV4-3 and TRBJ2-7; D not certain. Trimming pared 0 bases from V and 0 bases from J, leaving 6 bases between. Germline V gives CDR1 LGHNA, CDR2 YSLEER. The CDR3 has 14 amino acids. The CDR3 region has the DNA TGCGCCAGCAGCCAAGAAGTGAGCTCCTACGAGCAGTACTTC. Encoded protein: CASSQEVSSYEQYF.

This clonotype has a handful of counts. The rearrangement links TRBV11-1 to TRBJ1-4; D call uncertain. From germline, CDR1 is SGHAT and CDR2 FQDESV (reference sequence). V was shortened by 2 bases and J by 0 bases, with 16 bases between the two germline ends. This CDR3 contains 18 residues. The CDR3 sequence: CASSLQRPTPSTNEKLFF. DNA for the CDR3: TGTGCCAGCAGCTTACAGCGACCTACTCCTTCAACTAATGAAAAACTGTTTTTT.

The genes are TRBV4-1 and TRBJ1-2, with 7 nucleotides matching TRBD1. V lost 2 bases, J lost 8 bases, and 14 bases stayed unmatched. The CDR3 length is 16 residues. Looked up from germline, CDR1 is MGHRA and CDR2 is YSYEKL. The CDR3 nucleotides are TGCGCCAGCAGCCAAAGTCCCCTCGACAGGGTGAGCGGCTACACCTTC. As protein: CASSQSPLDRVSGYTF.

The chain carries TRBV7-2 and TRBJ2-7; TRBD2 matches at 10 bases. The ends lost 5 bases at V and 5 bases at J; junction bases unmatched: 9. Germline CDR1 SGHTA, CDR2 FQGNSA. The CDR3 has 15 residues. The CDR3 bases are TGTGCCAGCAGCCGAAAGCGGGGGGGCTACCACGAGCAGTACTTC. Protein sequence: CASSRKRGGYHEQYF.

J is TRBJ2-4 and V is TRBV12-3 or TRBV12-4; possible D gene TRBD1, 5 bases. Trimming took 2 bases from V and 8 from J, leaving 7 bases between them. This CDR3 comprises 12 residues. The CDR3 protein is CASSLWGDIQYF. The CDR3 DNA follows: TGTGCCAGCAGTTTATGGGGCGACATTCAGTACTTC.